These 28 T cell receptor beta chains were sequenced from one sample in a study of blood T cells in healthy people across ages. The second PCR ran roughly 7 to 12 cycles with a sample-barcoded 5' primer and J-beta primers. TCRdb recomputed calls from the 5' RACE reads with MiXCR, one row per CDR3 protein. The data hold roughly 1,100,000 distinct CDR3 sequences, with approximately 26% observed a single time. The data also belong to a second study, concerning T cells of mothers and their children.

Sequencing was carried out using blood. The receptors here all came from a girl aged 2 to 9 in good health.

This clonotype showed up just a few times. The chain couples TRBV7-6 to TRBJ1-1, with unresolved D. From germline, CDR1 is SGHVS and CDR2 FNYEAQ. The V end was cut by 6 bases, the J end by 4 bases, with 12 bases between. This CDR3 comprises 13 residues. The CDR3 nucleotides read TGTGCCAGCAGGGAGGTTGAGAGCACTGAAGCTTTCTTT. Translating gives CASREVESTEAFF. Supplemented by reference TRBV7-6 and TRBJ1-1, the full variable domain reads GAGVSQSPRYKVTKRGQDVALRCDPISGHVSLYWYRQALGQGPEFLTYFNYEAQQDKSGLPNDRFSAERPEGSISTLTIQRTEQRDSAMYRCASREVESTEAFFGQGTRLTVV.

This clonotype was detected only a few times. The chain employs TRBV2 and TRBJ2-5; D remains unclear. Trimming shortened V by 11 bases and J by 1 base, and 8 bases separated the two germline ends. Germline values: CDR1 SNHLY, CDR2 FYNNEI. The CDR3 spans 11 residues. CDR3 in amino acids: CASASQETQYF. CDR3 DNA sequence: TGTGCCTCGGCCAGCCAAGAGACCCAGTACTTC.

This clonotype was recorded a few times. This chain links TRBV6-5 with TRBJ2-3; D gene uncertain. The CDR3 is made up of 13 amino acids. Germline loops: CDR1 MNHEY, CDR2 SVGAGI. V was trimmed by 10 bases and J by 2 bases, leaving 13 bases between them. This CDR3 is CATLRPSTDTQYF. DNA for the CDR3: TGTGCCACCCTTAGACCCTCCACAGATACGCAGTATTTT.

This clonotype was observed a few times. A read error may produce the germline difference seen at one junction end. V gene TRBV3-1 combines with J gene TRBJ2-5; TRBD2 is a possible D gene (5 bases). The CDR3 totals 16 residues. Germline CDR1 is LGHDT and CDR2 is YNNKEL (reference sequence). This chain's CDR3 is CASGQRGRLSTETQYF. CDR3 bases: TGTGCCAGCGGCCAAAGAGGGCGGCTGAGTACTGAGACCCAGTACTTC.

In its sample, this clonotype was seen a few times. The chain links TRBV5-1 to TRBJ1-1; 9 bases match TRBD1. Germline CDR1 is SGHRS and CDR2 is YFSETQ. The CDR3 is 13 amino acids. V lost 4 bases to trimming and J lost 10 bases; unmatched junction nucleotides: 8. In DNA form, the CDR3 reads TGCGCCAGCAGCCCGACAGGGGGATGGCGAGCTTTCTTT. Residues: CASSPTGGWRAFF.

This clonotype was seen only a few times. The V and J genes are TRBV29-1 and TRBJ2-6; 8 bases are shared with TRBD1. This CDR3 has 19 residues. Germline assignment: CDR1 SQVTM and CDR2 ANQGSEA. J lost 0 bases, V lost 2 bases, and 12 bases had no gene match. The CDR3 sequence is CSVEWRQGPYDSGANVLTF. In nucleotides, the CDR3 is TGCAGCGTTGAATGGAGACAGGGGCCCTATGACTCTGGGGCCAACGTCCTGACTTTC.

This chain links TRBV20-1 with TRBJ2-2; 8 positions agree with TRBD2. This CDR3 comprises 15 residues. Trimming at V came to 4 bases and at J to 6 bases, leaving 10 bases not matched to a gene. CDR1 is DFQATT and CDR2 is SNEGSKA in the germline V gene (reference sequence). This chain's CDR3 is CSAMDSGKVAGELFF. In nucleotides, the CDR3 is TGCAGTGCTATGGATAGCGGGAAGGTGGCCGGGGAGCTGTTTTTT.

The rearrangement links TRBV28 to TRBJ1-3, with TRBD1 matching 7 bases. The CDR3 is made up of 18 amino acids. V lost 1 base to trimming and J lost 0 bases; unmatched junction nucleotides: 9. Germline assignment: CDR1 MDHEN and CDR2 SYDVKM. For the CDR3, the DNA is TGTGCCAGCAGTTTATCTTGGGGACAGCCCTCCTCTGGAAACACCATATATTTT. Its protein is CASSLSWGQPSSGNTIYF.

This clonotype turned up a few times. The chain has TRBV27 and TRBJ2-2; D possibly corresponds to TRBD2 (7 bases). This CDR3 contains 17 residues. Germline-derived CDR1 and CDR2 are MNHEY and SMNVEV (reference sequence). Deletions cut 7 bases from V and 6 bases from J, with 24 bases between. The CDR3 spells CASTRYLAGAAAGELFF. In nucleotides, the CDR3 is TGTGCCAGCACCCGATATTTGGCGGGGGCAGCCGCCGGGGAGCTGTTTTTT.

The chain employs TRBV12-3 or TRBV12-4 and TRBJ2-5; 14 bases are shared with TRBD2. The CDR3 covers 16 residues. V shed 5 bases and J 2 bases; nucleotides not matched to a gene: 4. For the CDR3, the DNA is TGTGCCAGCAGTGGGGGACTAGCGGGGGAGCAAGAGACCCAGTACTTC. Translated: CASSGGLAGEQETQYF.

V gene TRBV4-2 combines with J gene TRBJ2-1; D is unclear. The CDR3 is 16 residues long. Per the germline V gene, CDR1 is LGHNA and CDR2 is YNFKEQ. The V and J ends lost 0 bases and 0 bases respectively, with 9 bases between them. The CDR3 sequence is CASSQEPPSSYNEQFF. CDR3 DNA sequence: TGTGCCAGCAGCCAAGAACCTCCTAGCTCCTACAATGAGCAGTTCTTC.

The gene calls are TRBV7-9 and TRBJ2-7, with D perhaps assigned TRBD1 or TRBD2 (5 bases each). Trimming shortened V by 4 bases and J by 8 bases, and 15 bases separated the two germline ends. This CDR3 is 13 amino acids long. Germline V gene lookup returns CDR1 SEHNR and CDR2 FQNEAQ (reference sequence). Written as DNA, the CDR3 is TGTGCCAGCAGCTCCGACGGGGCCAACAAGCAGTACTTC. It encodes CASSSDGANKQYF.

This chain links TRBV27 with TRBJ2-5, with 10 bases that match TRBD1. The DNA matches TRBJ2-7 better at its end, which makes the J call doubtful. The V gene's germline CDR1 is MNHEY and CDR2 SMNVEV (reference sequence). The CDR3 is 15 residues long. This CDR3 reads CASSLLAGQGYEQYF. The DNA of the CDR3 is TGTGCCAGCAGTTTACTGGCGGGACAGGGGTACGAGCAGTACTTC.

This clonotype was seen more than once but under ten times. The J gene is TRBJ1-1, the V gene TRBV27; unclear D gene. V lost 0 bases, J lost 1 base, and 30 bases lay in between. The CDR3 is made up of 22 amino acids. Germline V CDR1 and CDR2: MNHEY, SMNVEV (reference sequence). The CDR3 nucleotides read TGTGCCAGCAGTTTATCGAGTTGGGATATTAACCCCCAAGACCTAACGAACACTGAAGCTTTCTTT. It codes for CASSLSSWDINPQDLTNTEAFF.

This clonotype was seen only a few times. The CDR3: CASQTGPTGELFF. In nucleotides, the CDR3 is TGTGCCAGTCAGACAGGGCCCACCGGGGAGCTGTTTTTT. The chain joins TRBV2 to TRBJ2-2; TRBD1 matches 7 bases. Per the germline V gene, CDR1 is SNHLY and CDR2 is FYNNEI. J gave up 4 bases and V 9 bases, and 5 bases lay outside the gene matches. The CDR3 totals 13 residues.

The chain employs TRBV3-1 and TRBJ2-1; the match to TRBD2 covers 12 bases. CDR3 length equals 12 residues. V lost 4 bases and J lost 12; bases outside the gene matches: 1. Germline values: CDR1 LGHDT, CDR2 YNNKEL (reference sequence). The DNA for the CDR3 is TGTGCCAGCAGCCCGACTAGCGGGGGGCAGTTCTTC. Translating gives CASSPTSGGQFF.

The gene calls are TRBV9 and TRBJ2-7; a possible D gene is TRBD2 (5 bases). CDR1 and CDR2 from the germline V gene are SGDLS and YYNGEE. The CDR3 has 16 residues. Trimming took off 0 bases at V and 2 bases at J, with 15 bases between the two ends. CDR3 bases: TGTGCCAGCAGCGTAGGTAGCGTCCTCAACCCCTACGAGCAGTACTTC. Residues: CASSVGSVLNPYEQYF. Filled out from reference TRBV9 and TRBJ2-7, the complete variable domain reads DSGVTQTPKHLITATGQRVTLRCSPRSGDLSVYWYQQSLDQGLQFLIQYYNGEERAKGNILERFSAQQFPDLHSELNLSSLELGDSALYFCASSVGSVLNPYEQYFGPGTRLTVT.

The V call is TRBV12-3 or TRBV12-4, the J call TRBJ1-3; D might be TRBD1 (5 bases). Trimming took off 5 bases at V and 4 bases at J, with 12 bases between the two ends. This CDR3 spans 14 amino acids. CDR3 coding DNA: TGTGCCAGCAGTGGATGGGGGGAAGGAAACACCATATATTTT. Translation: CASSGWGEGNTIYF.

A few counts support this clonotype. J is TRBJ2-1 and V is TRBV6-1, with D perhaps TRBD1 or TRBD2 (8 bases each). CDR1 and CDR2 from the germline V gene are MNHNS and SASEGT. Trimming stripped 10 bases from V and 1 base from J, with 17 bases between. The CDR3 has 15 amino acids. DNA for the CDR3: TGTGCCACTCAGGGGGCGGGGGGATCCTACAATGAGCAGTTCTTC. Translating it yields CATQGAGGSYNEQFF.

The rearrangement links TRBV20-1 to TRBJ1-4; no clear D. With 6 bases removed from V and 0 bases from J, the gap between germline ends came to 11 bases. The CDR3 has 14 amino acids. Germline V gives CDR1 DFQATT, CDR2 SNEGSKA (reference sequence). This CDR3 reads CSAKGGPTNEKLFF. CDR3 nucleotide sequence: TGCAGTGCCAAGGGCGGTCCAACTAATGAAAAACTGTTTTTT.

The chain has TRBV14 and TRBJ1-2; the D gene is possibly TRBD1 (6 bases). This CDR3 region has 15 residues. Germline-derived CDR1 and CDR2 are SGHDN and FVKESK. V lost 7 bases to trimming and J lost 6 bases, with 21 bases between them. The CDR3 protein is CASTTLNRDVNGYTF. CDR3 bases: TGTGCCAGCACCACCTTGAACAGGGATGTGAATGGCTACACCTTC.

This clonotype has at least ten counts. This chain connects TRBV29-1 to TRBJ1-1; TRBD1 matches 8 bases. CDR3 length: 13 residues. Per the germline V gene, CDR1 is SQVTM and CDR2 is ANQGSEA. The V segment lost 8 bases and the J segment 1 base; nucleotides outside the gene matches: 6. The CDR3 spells CSSVGQANTEAFF. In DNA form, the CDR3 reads TGCAGCTCAGTGGGACAGGCGAACACTGAAGCTTTCTTT. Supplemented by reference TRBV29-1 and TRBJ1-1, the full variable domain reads SAVISQKPSRDICQRGTSLTIQCQVDSQVTMMFWYRQQPGQSLTLIATANQGSEATYESGFVIDKFPISRPNLTFSTLTVSNMSPEDSSIYLCSSVGQANTEAFFGQGTRLTVV.

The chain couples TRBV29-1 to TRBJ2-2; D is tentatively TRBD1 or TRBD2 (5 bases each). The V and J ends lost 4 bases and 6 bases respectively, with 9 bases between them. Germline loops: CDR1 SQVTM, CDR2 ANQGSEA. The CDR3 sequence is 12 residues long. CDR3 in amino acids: CSVGRDPGELFF. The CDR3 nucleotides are TGCAGCGTTGGCAGGGACCCCGGGGAGCTGTTTTTT.

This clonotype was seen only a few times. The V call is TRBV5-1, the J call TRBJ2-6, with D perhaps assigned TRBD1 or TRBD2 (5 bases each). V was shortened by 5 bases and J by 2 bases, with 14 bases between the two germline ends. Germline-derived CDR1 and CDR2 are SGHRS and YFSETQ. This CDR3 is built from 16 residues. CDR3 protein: CASSLNGGTGANVLTF. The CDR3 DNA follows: TGCGCCAGCAGTTTGAATGGGGGTACTGGGGCCAACGTCCTGACTTTC.

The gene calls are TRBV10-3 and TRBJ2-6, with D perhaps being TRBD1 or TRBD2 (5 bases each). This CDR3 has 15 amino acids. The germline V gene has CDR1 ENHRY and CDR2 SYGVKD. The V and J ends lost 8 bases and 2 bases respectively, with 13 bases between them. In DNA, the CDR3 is TGTGCCATCGAGGGCAGGGTGGCTGGGGCCAACGTCCTGACTTTC. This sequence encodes CAIEGRVAGANVLTF.

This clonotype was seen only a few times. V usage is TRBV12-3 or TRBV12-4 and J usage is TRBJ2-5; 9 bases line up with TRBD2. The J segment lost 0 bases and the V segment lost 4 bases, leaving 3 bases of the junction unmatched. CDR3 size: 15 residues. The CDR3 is CASSWGLAYQETQYF. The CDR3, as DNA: TGTGCCAGCAGTTGGGGACTAGCATACCAAGAGACCCAGTACTTC.

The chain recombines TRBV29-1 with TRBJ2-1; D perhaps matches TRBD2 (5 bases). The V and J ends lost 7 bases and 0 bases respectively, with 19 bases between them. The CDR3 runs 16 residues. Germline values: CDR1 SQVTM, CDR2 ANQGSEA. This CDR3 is CSANRRRYSSYNEQFF. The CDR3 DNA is TGCAGCGCAAATCGACGGAGGTACAGCTCCTACAATGAGCAGTTCTTC.

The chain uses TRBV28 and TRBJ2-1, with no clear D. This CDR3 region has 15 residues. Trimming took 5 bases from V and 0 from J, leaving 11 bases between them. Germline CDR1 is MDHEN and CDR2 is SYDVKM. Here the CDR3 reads CASSQTVSSYNEQFF. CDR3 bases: TGTGCCAGCAGTCAAACTGTCAGCTCCTACAATGAGCAGTTCTTC. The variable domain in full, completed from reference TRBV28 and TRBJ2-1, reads DVKVTQSSRYLVKRTGEKVFLECVQDMDHENMFWYRQDPGLGLRLIYFSYDVKMKEKGDIPEGYSVSREKKERFSLILESASTNQTSMYLCASSQTVSSYNEQFFGPGTRLTVL.